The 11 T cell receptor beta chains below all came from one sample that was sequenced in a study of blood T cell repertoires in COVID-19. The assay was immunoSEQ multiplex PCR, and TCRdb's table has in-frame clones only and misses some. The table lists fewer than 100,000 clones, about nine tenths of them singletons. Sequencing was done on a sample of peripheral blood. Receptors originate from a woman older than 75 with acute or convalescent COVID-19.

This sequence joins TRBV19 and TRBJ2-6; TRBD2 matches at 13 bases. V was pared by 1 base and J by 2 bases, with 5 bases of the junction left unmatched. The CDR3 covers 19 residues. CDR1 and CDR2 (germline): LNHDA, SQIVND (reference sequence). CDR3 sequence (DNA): TGTGCCAGTAGTATAGGACGACTAGCGGGAGGAGCTGGGGCCAACGTCCTGACTTTC. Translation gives CASSIGRLAGGAGANVLTF.

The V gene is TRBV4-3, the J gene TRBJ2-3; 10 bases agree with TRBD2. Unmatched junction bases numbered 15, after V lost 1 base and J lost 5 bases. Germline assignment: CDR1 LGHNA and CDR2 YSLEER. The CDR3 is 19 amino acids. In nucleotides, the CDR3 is TGCGCCAGCAGCCAAGCGGTTAGGAGGGAGCGGGGGGGCAGAGATACGCAGTATTTT. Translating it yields CASSQAVRRERGGRDTQYF.

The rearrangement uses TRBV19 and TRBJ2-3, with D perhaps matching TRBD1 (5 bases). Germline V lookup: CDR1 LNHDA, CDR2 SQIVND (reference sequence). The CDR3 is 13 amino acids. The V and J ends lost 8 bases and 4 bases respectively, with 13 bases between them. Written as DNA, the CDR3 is TGTGCCAGTGGAGCCAGCAGGGCAGATACGCAGTATTTT. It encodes CASGASRADTQYF.

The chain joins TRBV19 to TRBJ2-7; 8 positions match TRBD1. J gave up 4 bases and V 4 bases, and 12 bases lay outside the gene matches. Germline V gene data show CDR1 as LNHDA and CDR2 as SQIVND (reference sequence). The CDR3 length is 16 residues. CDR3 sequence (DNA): TGTGCCAGTAGTAGGAGCCGCAGGGGGCCGGGATACGAGCAGTACTTC. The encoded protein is CASSRSRRGPGYEQYF.

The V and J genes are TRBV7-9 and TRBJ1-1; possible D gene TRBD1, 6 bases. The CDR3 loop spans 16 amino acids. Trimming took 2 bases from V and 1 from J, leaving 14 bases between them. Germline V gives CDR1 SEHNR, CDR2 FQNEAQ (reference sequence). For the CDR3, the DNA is TGTGCCAGCAGCTTATTGGTGGGACACAGGAACACTGAAGCTTTCTTT. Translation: CASSLLVGHRNTEAFF.

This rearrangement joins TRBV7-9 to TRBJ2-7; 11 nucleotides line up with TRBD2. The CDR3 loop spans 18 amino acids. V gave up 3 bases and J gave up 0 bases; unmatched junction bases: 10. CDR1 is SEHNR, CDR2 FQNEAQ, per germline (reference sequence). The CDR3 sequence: CASSLGRTSGLSSYEQYF. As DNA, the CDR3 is TGTGCCAGCAGCTTGGGCAGGACTAGCGGGCTTAGCTCCTACGAGCAGTACTTC. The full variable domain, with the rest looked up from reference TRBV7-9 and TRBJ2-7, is DTGVSQNPRHKITKRGQNVTFRCDPISEHNRLYWYRQTLGQGPEFLTYFQNEAQLEKSRLLSDRFSAERPKGSFSTLEIQRTEQGDSAMYLCASSLGRTSGLSSYEQYFGPGTRLTVT.

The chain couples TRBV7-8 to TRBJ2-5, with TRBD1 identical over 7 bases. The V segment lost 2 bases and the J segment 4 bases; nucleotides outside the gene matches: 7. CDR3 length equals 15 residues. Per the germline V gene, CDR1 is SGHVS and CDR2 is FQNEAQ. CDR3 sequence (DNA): TGTGCCAGCAGCTTATATACAGGGGTCGCAGAGACCCAGTACTTC. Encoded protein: CASSLYTGVAETQYF. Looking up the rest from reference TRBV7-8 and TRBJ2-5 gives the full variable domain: GAGVSQSPRYKVAKRGQDVALRCDPISGHVSLFWYQQALGQGPEFLTYFQNEAQLDKSGLPSDRFFAERPEGSVSTLKIQRTQQEDSAVYLCASSLYTGVAETQYFGPGTRLLVL.

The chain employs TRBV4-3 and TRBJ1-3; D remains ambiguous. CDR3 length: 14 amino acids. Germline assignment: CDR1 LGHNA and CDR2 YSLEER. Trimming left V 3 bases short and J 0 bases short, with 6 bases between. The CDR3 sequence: CASSHRGSGNTIYF. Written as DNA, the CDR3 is TGCGCCAGCAGCCACCGCGGCTCTGGAAACACCATATATTTT.

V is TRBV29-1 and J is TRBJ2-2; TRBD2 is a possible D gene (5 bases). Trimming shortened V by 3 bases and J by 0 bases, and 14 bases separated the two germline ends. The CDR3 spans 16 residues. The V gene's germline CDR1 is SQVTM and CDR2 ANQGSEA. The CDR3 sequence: CSVERVGAANTGELFF. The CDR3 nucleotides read TGCAGCGTTGAGAGGGTGGGAGCCGCGAACACCGGGGAGCTGTTTTTT.

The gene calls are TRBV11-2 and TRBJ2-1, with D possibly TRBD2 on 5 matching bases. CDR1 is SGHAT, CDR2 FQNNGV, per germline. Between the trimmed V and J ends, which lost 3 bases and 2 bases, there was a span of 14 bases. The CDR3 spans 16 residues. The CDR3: CASSLRAIIAYNEQFF. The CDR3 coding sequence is TGTGCCAGCAGCTTGCGGGCAATCATCGCCTACAATGAGCAGTTCTTC.

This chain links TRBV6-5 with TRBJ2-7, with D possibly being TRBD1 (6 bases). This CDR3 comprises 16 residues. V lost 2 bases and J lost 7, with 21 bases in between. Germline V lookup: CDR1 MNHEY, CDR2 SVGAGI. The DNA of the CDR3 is TGTGCCAGCAGTTACGGGGGCAGGCCCTACGAGGGAGAGCAGTACTTC. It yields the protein CASSYGGRPYEGEQYF.